The 11 T cell receptor beta chains below come from one sample, sequenced in a study of cytomegalovirus exposure and HLA in healthy donors. Amplification used 60 Vbeta primers and 13 Jbeta primers. Sequencing used immunoSEQ multiplex PCR; TCRdb keeps in-frame clones, though not all of them. This sample carries fewer than 250,000 clones, about 76% of them seen once, and the ten largest clones take around 1.5%. Sequenced material: PBMCs. These receptors were obtained from a woman in her forties or fifties in good health and CMV-seronegative.

The J gene is TRBJ2-3, the V gene TRBV18, with D tentatively TRBD1 (5 bases). V shed 5 bases and J shed 5 bases, with 8 bases lying between them. The CDR3 has 12 residues. The germline CDR1 and CDR2 sequences are KGHSH and LQKENI. This CDR3 is CASSIQGDTQYF. The CDR3, as DNA: TGTGCCAGCTCAATTCAGGGAGATACGCAGTATTTT.

In this sample, this clone turned up a few times. The chain carries TRBV7-2 and TRBJ2-2; 8 nucleotides align to TRBD2. This CDR3 region has 18 residues. The J segment lost 7 bases and the V segment lost 2 bases, leaving 15 bases of the junction unmatched. Germline assignment: CDR1 SGHTA and CDR2 FQGNSA. CDR3 sequence (DNA): TGTGCCAGCAGCTTAATGGGGAACGGGAGGGCGTCGGGCGGGGAGCTGTTTTTT. Translated: CASSLMGNGRASGGELFF.

CDR3 DNA: TGTGCCAGCAGAGTAGGTCCGGAGGGCTACACCTTC. It specifies CASRVGPEGYTF. V usage is TRBV25-1 and J usage is TRBJ1-2, with D unresolved. Germline CDR1 reads MGHDK; CDR2 reads SYGVNS. The CDR3 runs to 12 residues. V lost 6 bases to trimming and J lost 8 bases, with 13 bases between them.

V gene TRBV18 combines with J gene TRBJ1-4; D not certain. CDR1 is KGHSH, CDR2 LQKENI, per germline. V gave up 3 bases and J gave up 0 bases, with 14 bases separating them. The CDR3 contains 17 residues. The CDR3 region has the DNA TGTGCCAGCTCACCGCTGACCAAGACTCCAACTAATGAAAAACTGTTTTTT. The encoded protein is CASSPLTKTPTNEKLFF.

This CDR3 is CASLRGSTEAFF. CDR3 in DNA: TGTGCCAGCCTCAGGGGCAGCACTGAAGCTTTCTTT. The chain recombines TRBV6-6 with TRBJ1-1, with a weak D call TRBD1 (6 bases). The V and J ends lost 8 bases and 4 bases respectively, with 11 bases between them. Germline V lookup: CDR1 MNHNY, CDR2 SVGAGI (reference sequence). The CDR3 is made up of 12 amino acids.

The count of this clone is one. The chain carries TRBV2 and TRBJ2-3, with D possibly being TRBD2 (6 bases). CDR3 size: 15 residues. V lost 5 bases and J 2 bases, leaving 14 bases between the germline ends. The germline V gene has CDR1 SNHLY and CDR2 FYNNEI. CDR3 amino acids: CASSQPRGNTDTQYF. In DNA form, the CDR3 reads TGTGCCAGCAGTCAACCCCGGGGGAACACAGATACGCAGTATTTT. Full variable domain (missing parts from reference TRBV2 and TRBJ2-3): EPEVTQTPSHQVTQMGQEVILRCVPISNHLYFYWYRQILGQKVEFLVSFYNNEISEKSEIFDDQFSVERPDGSNFTLKIRSTKLEDSAMYFCASSQPRGNTDTQYFGPGTRLTVL.

This clone showed up just once. The DNA of the CDR3 is TGTGCCAGCACCCTTGGGGGACAGGGGACAGATACGCAGTATTTT. Its translation: CASTLGGQGTDTQYF. The chain couples TRBV28 to TRBJ2-3; TRBD1 aligns across 10 bases. The CDR3 is 15 amino acids. Germline loops: CDR1 MDHEN, CDR2 SYDVKM. Trimming cost V 7 bases and J 3 bases; bases outside gene matches: 7.

The chain uses TRBV7-9 and TRBJ1-6; D ambiguous. Germline assignment: CDR1 SEHNR and CDR2 FQNEAQ (reference sequence). This CDR3 region has 15 residues. Trimming removed 0 bases at V and 7 bases at J, with 10 bases between. CDR3 loop: CASSLAFSENSPLHF. Written as DNA, the CDR3 is TGTGCCAGCAGCTTAGCGTTCTCAGAAAATTCACCCCTCCACTTT.

The chain employs TRBV6-5 and TRBJ2-7, with TRBD1 matching over 8 bases. The CDR3 consists of 15 residues. Unmatched junction bases numbered 7, after V lost 4 bases and J lost 2 bases. CDR1 is MNHEY and CDR2 is SVGAGI in the germline V gene. In DNA form, the CDR3 reads TGTGCCAGCAGTTTGACAGGGGCGAAAACCTACGAGCAGTACTTC. It translates to CASSLTGAKTYEQYF.

The V call is TRBV11-2, the J call TRBJ2-7, with a weak D call TRBD2 (6 bases). V dropped 5 bases and J dropped 2 bases, with 13 bases sitting between them. This CDR3 contains 14 residues. Germline V gene data show CDR1 as SGHAT and CDR2 as FQNNGV. Here the CDR3 reads CASSREPFTYEQYF. The CDR3 DNA is TGTGCCAGCAGCCGGGAGCCATTTACCTACGAGCAGTACTTC.

The J gene is TRBJ2-7, the V gene TRBV28; D may be TRBD1 (5 bases). Trimming stripped 6 bases from V and 6 bases from J, with 15 bases between. Germline CDR1 reads MDHEN; CDR2 reads SYDVKM. This CDR3 is built from 13 residues. The CDR3 loop is CASSLDTVREQYF. CDR3 nucleotides: TGTGCCAGCAGCCTGGACACTGTGCGCGAGCAGTACTTC.